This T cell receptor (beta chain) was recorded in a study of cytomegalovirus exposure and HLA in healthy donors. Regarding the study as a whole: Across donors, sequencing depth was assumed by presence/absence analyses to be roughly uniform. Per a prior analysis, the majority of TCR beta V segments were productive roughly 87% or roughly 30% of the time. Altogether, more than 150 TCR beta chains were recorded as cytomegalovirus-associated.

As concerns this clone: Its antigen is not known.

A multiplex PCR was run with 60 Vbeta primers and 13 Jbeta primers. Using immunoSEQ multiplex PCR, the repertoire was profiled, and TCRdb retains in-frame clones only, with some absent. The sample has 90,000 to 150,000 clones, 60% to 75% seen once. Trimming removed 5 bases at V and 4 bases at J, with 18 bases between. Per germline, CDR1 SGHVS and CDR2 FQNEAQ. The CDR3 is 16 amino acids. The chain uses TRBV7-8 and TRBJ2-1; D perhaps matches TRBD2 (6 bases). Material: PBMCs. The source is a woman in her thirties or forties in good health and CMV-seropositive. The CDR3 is CASSPSEVGGYNEQFF. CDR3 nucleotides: TGTGCCAGCAGCCCTTCGGAGGTGGGGGGATACAATGAGCAGTTCTTC.